Shown below are 18 T cell receptor beta chains from a single sample sequenced in a study of OX40 agonist ivuxolimab in advanced cancers. Assay: immunoSEQ multiplex PCR; the TCRdb copy retains only in-frame clones and omits some. The sample records 55,000 to 65,000 clones, around 90% being singletons. This sample comprised CD4+ or CD8+ T cells sorted from blood, obtained in a trial of the OX40 agonist ivuxolimab. These receptors all come from an adult with an advanced solid tumor such as melanoma, head and neck, liver or kidney cancer.

This clone was counted once. The gene calls are TRBV7-9 and TRBJ2-7; D gene ambiguous. CDR1 is SEHNR and CDR2 is FQNEAQ in the germline V gene (reference sequence). The CDR3 contains 12 residues. V gave up 4 bases and J gave up 1 base, with 5 bases separating them. CDR3 amino acids: CASSYSSYEQYF. CDR3 DNA: TGTGCCAGCAGCTATTCATCCTACGAGCAGTACTTC. The complete variable domain, with remaining parts taken from reference TRBV7-9 and TRBJ2-7, reads DTGVSQNPRHKITKRGQNVTFRCDPISEHNRLYWYRQTLGQGPEFLTYFQNEAQLEKSRLLSDRFSAERPKGSFSTLEIQRTEQGDSAMYLCASSYSSYEQYFGPGTRLTVT.

This chain connects TRBV27 to TRBJ1-5; tentative D call: TRBD1 (6 bases). Trimming took 6 bases from V and 7 from J, leaving 13 bases between them. From germline, CDR1 is MNHEY and CDR2 SMNVEV (reference sequence). The CDR3 loop spans 13 amino acids. CDR3 region: CASSPGQTQPQHF. In nucleotides, the CDR3 is TGTGCCAGCAGCCCCGGACAGACCCAGCCCCAGCATTTT.

This rearrangement joins TRBV27 to TRBJ1-5; 10 bases are shared with TRBD1. Trimming removed 5 bases from V and 2 bases from J; junction bases left unmatched: 9. Germline V gives CDR1 MNHEY, CDR2 SMNVEV (reference sequence). The CDR3 totals 17 residues. In DNA, the CDR3 is TGTGCCAGCAGTCCACGGACAGGGGGTCATGGCAATCAGCCCCAGCATTTT. Amino acid sequence: CASSPRTGGHGNQPQHF.

The V gene is TRBV11-1, the J gene TRBJ2-1; unclear D gene. Looked up from germline, CDR1 is SGHAT and CDR2 is FQDESV (reference sequence). The V end was cut by 1 base, the J end by 5 bases, with 6 bases between. The CDR3 spans 13 residues. The CDR3 region is CASSLGLHNEQFF. In nucleotides, the CDR3 is TGTGCCAGCAGCTTAGGACTCCACAATGAGCAGTTCTTC.

CDR3 nucleotide sequence: TGTGCCAGCACCACGGGGGGGGCGGAAATCTACGAGCAGTACTTC. This codes for CASTTGGAEIYEQYF. The rearrangement uses TRBV7-2 and TRBJ2-7; 8 bases align to TRBD2. The V segment lost 7 bases and the J segment 3 bases; nucleotides outside the gene matches: 11. This CDR3 spans 15 amino acids. Germline loops: CDR1 SGHTA, CDR2 FQGNSA.

The V and J genes are TRBV7-2 and TRBJ2-3; 9 bases line up with TRBD1. The CDR3 runs to 15 residues. The junction had 13 bases not matched to a gene; V was cut back by 8 bases and J by 7 bases. Germline V gives CDR1 SGHTA, CDR2 FQGNSA. This chain's CDR3 is CASSQAGQGPYTQYF. CDR3 coding DNA: TGTGCCAGCTCCCAGGCAGGACAGGGGCCTTATACGCAGTATTTT.

The genes are TRBV25-1 and TRBJ1-2; TRBD1 aligns across 7 bases. CDR1 and CDR2 from the germline V gene are MGHDK and SYGVNS. V lost 4 bases to trimming and J lost 6 bases; unmatched junction nucleotides: 5. The CDR3 consists of 13 residues. CDR3 DNA sequence: TGTGCCAGCAGTGGGGACAGTCACCATGGCTACACCTTC. This codes for CASSGDSHHGYTF.

The chain couples TRBV7-9 to TRBJ1-4; D is unclear. Germline lookup yields CDR1 SEHNR and CDR2 FQNEAQ (reference sequence). V lost 5 bases to trimming and J lost 5 bases, with 12 bases between them. The CDR3 contains 14 residues. Written as DNA, the CDR3 is TGTGCCAGCAGCCATGAAGGCTCCAATGAAAAACTGTTTTTT. Amino acids: CASSHEGSNEKLFF. Full variable domain (missing parts from reference TRBV7-9 and TRBJ1-4): DTGVSQNPRHKITKRGQNVTFRCDPISEHNRLYWYRQTLGQGPEFLTYFQNEAQLEKSRLLSDRFSAERPKGSFSTLEIQRTEQGDSAMYLCASSHEGSNEKLFFGSGTQLSVL.

The V gene is TRBV19, the J gene TRBJ2-7; no reliable D call. From germline, CDR1 is LNHDA and CDR2 SQIVND (reference sequence). CDR3 length: 13 amino acids. The germline V and J ends were trimmed by 5 bases and 1 base, with 9 bases remaining between them. CDR3 loop: CASSRVGSYEQYF. The DNA of the CDR3 is TGTGCCAGTAGTCGGGTGGGATCCTACGAGCAGTACTTC.

This chain links TRBV28 with TRBJ1-5, with D uncertain. V was clipped by 5 bases and J by 11 bases, with 13 bases between them. CDR3 length: 12 amino acids. CDR1 is MDHEN and CDR2 is SYDVKM in the germline V gene. The CDR3 here is CASSLDPPTQHF. The CDR3 DNA sequence: TGTGCCAGCAGTCTAGACCCACCTACCCAGCATTTT.

This clone was detected once. The chain links TRBV9 to TRBJ2-5; 8 bases map to TRBD2. This CDR3 spans 12 amino acids. Germline CDR1 SGDLS, CDR2 YYNGEE. The V and J ends lost 4 bases and 11 bases, in that order; junction bases with no gene match: 7. In DNA form, the CDR3 reads TGTGCCAGCAGCCCGACTAGCGATGAGCAGTACTTC. This encodes CASSPTSDEQYF.

The chain carries TRBV29-1 and TRBJ2-7; 8 nucleotides align to TRBD2. Trimming cost V 6 bases and J 2 bases; bases outside gene matches: 12. The germline gives CDR1 SQVTM, CDR2 ANQGSEA. The CDR3 is 15 residues long. CDR3 bases: TGCAGCGTCACGGGGGCGGGAGGTAGGACCTACGAGCAGTACTTC. This gives the protein CSVTGAGGRTYEQYF.

This rearrangement joins TRBV4-1 to TRBJ2-3; 8 nucleotides line up with TRBD2. Germline V gives CDR1 MGHRA, CDR2 YSYEKL. J lost 5 bases, V lost 4 bases, and 2 bases had no gene match. This CDR3 comprises 13 residues. DNA for the CDR3: TGCGCCAGCAGCCCGGGGGGGGTAGATACGCAGTATTTT. Translation gives CASSPGGVDTQYF.

The rearrangement uses TRBV7-2 and TRBJ1-4, with 8 positions matching TRBD1. The germline gives CDR1 SGHTA, CDR2 FQGNSA. Germline trimming cut 6 bases from V and 0 bases from J; bases unmatched to any gene: 12. CDR3 length equals 18 residues. The CDR3 nucleotides are TGTGCCAGCAGAATGACAGGGGACCATGATGCAACTAATGAAAAACTGTTTTTT. Its protein product is CASRMTGDHDATNEKLFF. Full variable domain (missing parts from reference TRBV7-2 and TRBJ1-4): GAGVSQSPSNKVTEKGKDVELRCDPISGHTALYWYRQSLGQGLEFLIYFQGNSAPDKSGLPSDRFSAERTGGSVSTLTIQRTQQEDSAVYLCASRMTGDHDATNEKLFFGSGTQLSVL.

V usage is TRBV5-8 and J usage is TRBJ2-1; 11 bases map to TRBD2. J lost 5 bases, V lost 0 bases, and 7 bases had no gene match. CDR3 length: 17 amino acids. Germline values: CDR1 SGHTS, CDR2 YDEGEE. The CDR3 reads CASSLVAGSGGDNEQFF. CDR3 in DNA: TGTGCCAGCAGCTTGGTAGCTGGTAGCGGGGGGGACAATGAGCAGTTCTTC. The variable domain in full, with the rest retrieved from reference TRBV5-8 and TRBJ2-1, is EAGVTQSPTHLIKTRGQQATLRCSPISGHTSVYWYQQALGLGLQFLLWYDEGEERNRGNFPPRFSGRQFPNYSSELNVNALELEDSALYLCASSLVAGSGGDNEQFFGPGTRLTVL.

The chain combines TRBV6-5 with TRBJ2-2; D unresolved. This CDR3 contains 11 residues. CDR1 and CDR2 (germline): MNHEY, SVGAGI. The V end lost 10 bases, the J end lost 7 bases, and 10 bases lay between the germline ends. This CDR3 reads CATSWVGELFF. The CDR3 DNA reads TGTGCCACCTCCTGGGTCGGGGAGCTGTTTTTT.

The chain carries TRBV19 and TRBJ2-1; 12 bases agree with TRBD2. The CDR3 is 15 amino acids. CDR1 is LNHDA, CDR2 SQIVND, per germline (reference sequence). J lost 6 bases, V lost 6 bases, and 6 bases had no gene match. CDR3 region: CASRLAGGPLNEQFF. The CDR3 coding sequence is TGTGCCAGTAGGCTAGCGGGAGGGCCCCTCAATGAGCAGTTCTTC. The variable domain in full, completed from reference TRBV19 and TRBJ2-1, reads DGGITQSPKYLFRKEGQNVTLSCEQNLNHDAMYWYRQDPGQGLRLIYYSQIVNDFQKGDIAEGYSVSREKKESFPLTVTSAQKNPTAFYLCASRLAGGPLNEQFFGPGTRLTVL.

The chain couples TRBV9 to TRBJ1-6; D may be TRBD1 (6 bases). Germline CDR1 and CDR2: SGDLS and YYNGEE. The germline V and J ends were trimmed by 5 bases and 9 bases, with 18 bases remaining between them. This CDR3 comprises 15 residues. CDR3 in amino acids: CASSSLGDTSSPLHF. As DNA, the CDR3 is TGTGCCAGCAGTTCCCTGGGGGACACGAGTTCACCCCTCCACTTT.